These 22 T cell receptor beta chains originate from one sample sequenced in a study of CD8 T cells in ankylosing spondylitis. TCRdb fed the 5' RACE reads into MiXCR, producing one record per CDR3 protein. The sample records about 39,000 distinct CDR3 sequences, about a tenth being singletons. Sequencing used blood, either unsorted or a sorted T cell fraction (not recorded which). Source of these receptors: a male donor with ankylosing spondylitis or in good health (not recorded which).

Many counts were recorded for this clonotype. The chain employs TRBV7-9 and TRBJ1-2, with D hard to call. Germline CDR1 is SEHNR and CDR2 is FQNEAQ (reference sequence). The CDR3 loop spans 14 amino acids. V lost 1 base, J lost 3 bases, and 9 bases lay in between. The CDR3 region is CASSLGTGHYGYTF. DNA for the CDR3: TGTGCCAGCAGCTTAGGTACGGGTCACTATGGCTACACCTTC.

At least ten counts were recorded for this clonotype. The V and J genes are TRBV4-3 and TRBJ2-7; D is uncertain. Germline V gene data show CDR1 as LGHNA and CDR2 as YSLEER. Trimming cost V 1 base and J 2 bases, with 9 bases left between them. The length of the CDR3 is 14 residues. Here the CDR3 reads CASSQGSVAYEQYF. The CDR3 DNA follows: TGCGCCAGCAGCCAAGGCTCAGTGGCCTACGAGCAGTACTTC.

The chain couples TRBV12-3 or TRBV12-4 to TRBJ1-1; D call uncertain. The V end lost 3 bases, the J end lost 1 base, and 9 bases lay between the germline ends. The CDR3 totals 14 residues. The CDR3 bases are TGTGCCAGCAGTTTCGGCGCGAGGAACACTGAAGCTTTCTTT. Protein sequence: CASSFGARNTEAFF.

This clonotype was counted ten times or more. The chain's CDR3 is CASSPEQGAYEQYF. For the CDR3, the DNA is TGTGCCAGCAGCCCCGAGCAGGGGGCCTACGAGCAGTACTTC. The chain carries TRBV6-1 and TRBJ2-7, with 7 bases identical to TRBD1. The CDR3 totals 14 residues. Germline trimming cut 6 bases from V and 2 bases from J; bases unmatched to any gene: 7. Germline V gene lookup returns CDR1 MNHNS and CDR2 SASEGT.

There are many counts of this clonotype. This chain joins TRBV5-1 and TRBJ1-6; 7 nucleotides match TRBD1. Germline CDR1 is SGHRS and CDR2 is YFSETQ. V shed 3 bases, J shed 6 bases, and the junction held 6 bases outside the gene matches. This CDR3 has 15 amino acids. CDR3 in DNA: TGCGCCAGCAGCTCTGACAGGGCCGGTAATTCACCCCTCCACTTT. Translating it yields CASSSDRAGNSPLHF.

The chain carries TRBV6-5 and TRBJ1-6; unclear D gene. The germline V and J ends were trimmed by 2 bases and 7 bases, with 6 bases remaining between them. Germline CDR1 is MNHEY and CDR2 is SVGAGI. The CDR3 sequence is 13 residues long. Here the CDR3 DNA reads TGTGCCAGCAGTTACCTACCGAATTCACCCCTCCACTTT. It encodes CASSYLPNSPLHF.

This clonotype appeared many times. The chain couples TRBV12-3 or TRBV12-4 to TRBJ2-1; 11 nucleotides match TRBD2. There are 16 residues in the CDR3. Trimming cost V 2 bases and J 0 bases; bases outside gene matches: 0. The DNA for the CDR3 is TGTGCCAGCAGTTTAACTAGCGGGAGCTCCTACAATGAGCAGTTCTTC. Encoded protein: CASSLTSGSSYNEQFF.

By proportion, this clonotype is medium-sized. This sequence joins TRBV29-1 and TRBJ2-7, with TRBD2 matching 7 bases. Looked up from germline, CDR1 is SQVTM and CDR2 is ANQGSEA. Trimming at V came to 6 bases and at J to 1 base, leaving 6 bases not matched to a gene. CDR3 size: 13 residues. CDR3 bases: TGCAGCGTGCGCGCGGGGGAATCCTACGAGCAGTACTTC. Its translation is CSVRAGESYEQYF.

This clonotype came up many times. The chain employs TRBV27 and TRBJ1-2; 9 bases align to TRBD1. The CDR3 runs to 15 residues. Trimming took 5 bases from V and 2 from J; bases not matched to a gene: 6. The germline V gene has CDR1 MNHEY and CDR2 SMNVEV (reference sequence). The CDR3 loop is CASSTYRGRNYGYTF. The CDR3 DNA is TGTGCCAGCAGTACATACAGGGGGCGCAACTATGGCTACACCTTC.

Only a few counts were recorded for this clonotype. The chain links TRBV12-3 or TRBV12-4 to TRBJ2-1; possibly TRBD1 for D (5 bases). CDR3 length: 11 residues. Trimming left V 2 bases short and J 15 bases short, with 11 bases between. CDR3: CASSLQGLLFF. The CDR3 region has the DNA TGTGCCAGCAGTTTACAGGGATTACTGTTCTTC.

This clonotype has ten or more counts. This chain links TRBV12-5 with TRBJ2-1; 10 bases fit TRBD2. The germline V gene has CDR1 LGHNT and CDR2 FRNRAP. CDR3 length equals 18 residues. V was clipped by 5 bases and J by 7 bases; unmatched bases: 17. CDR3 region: CASGPLTSGRALRNEQFF. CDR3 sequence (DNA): TGTGCTAGTGGTCCGCTGACAAGCGGGAGGGCCCTACGTAATGAGCAGTTCTTC.

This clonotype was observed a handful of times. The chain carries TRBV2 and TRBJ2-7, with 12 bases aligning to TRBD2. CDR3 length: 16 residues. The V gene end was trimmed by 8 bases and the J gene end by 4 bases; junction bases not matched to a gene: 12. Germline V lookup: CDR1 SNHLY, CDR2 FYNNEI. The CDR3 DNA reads TGTGCCAGCGGTGGAACCGGACTAGCGGGATTTTACGAGCAGTACTTC. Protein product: CASGGTGLAGFYEQYF.

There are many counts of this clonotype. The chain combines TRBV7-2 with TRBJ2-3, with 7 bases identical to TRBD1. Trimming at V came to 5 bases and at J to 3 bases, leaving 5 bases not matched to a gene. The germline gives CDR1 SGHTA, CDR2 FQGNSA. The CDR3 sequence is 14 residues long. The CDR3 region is CASSRDSLTDTQYF. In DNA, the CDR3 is TGTGCCAGCAGCCGGGACAGCTTGACAGATACGCAGTATTTT.

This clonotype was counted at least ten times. This chain's CDR3 is CASSLTNFEQFF. The CDR3 bases are TGTGCCAGCAGCTTAACGAACTTTGAGCAGTTCTTC. The rearrangement uses TRBV7-2 and TRBJ2-1; no reliable D call. The CDR3 is made up of 12 amino acids. The V gene lost 2 bases and the J gene lost 9 bases, with 8 bases spanning the gap. The germline gives CDR1 SGHTA, CDR2 FQGNSA.

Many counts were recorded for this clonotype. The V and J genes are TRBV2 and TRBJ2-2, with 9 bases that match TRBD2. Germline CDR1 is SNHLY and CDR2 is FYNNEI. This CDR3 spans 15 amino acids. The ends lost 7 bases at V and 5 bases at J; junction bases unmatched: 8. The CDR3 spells CASNIAGGKTGELFF. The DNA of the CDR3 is TGTGCCAGCAATATCGCGGGAGGGAAGACCGGGGAGCTGTTTTTT.

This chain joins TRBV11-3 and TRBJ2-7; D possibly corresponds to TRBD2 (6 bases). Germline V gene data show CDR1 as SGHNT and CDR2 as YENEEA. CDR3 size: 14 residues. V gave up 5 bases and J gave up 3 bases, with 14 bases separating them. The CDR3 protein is CASSPARGSYEQYF. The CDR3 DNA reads TGTGCCAGCAGCCCGGCACGGGGGAGCTACGAGCAGTACTTC.

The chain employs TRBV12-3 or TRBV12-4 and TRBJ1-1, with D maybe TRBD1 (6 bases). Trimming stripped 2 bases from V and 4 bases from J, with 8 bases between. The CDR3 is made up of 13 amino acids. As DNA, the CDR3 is TGTGCCAGCAGTTTAACAGGGTCCACTGAAGCTTTCTTT. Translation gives CASSLTGSTEAFF.

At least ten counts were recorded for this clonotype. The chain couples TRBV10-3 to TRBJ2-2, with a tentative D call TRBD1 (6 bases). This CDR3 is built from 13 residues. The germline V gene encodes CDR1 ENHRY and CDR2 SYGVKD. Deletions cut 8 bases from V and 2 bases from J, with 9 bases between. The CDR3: CAIGQLNTGELFF. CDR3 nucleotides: TGTGCCATCGGACAGCTCAACACCGGGGAGCTGTTTTTT.

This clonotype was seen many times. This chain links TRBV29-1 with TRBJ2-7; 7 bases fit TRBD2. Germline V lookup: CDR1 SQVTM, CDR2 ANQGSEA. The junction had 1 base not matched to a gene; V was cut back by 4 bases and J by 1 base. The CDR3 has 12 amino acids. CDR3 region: CSVGGGSYEQYF. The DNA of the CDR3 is TGCAGCGTTGGGGGGGGTTCCTACGAGCAGTACTTC.

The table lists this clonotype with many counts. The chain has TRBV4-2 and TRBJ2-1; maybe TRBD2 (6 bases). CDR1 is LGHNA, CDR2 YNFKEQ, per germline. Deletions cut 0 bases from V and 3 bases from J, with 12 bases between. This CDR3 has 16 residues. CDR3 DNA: TGTGCCAGCAGCCAAGATTGGGGGGACCACTACAATGAGCAGTTCTTC. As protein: CASSQDWGDHYNEQFF.

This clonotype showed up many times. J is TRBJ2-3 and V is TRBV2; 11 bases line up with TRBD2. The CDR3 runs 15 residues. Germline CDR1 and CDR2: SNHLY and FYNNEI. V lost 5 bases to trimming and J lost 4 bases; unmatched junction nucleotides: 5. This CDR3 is CASSPGLAESDTQYF. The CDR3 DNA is TGTGCCAGCAGTCCGGGACTAGCGGAGTCAGATACGCAGTATTTT.

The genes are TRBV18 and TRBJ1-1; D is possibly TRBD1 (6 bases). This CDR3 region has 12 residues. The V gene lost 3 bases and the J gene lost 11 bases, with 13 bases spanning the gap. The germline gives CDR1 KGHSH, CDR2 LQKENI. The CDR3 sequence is CASSPPGGKAFF. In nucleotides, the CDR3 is TGTGCCAGCTCACCCCCGGGGGGCAAGGCTTTCTTT.